This TCR beta chain derives from a study of T cell repertoires in cytomegalovirus infection (dated by TCRdb to about 2019). Study-wide context: Alongside well-studied HLA-B-restricted epitopes, the peptide stimulations were aimed at recently identified HLA-C-restricted CMV epitopes, whose presentation resists viral immunomodulation. The HLA type of each donor mattered for the analysis, because public TCR beta signatures pointed to carriage of CMV infection along with the matching HLA type.

At least ten counts were recorded for this clonotype. Which antigen it targets is not known. Qualities for individual bases were not recorded, and no much larger clone is one base off. The study at large found these results: In both this cohort and an independent cohort of 352 donors, the cumulative frequency of public TCR beta family members distinguished carriers of CMV infection plus the relevant HLA type. The ex vivo response was dominated by HLA-C-restricted CMV-specific TCR beta clonotypes, which also provided the single most frequent clonotype in two of eight donors.

Sequences SGHTA (CDR1) and FQGNSA (CDR2) are obtained from the germline V gene. The CDR3 measures 15 amino acids from cysteine to phenylalanine. Only the CDR3 DNA is retained, 45 bases long and in frame from the first base. The germline ends are 17 bases apart after V is trimmed by 5 bases and J by 4 bases. The treatment or condition label of this sample denotes: in vitro stimulation with specific CMV peptide epitopes to enrich CMV-specific T cells. The reads were generated on an Illumina HiSeq 1500. TCRdb reran the public reads through fastp at Q25 and MiXCR, keeping productive beta chains. Rows merge per CDR3 protein into single entries with the most common DNA and genes. The sample data list roughly 280,000 distinct CDR3 sequences, and approximately 22% of these were observed just once. The ten most abundant clones make up approximately 20% of the sample.

Sequencing used cultured PBMCs, obtained from culture after CMV antigen stimulation. The chain is assembled from TRBV7-2 and TRBJ2-5, with the D gene possibly TRBD1 or TRBD2, each one fitting 5 bases. The sequence came from a human donor in good health (CMV status not recorded). Some clones in this sample may be carry-over from other donors' samples. The base sequence is TGTGCCAGCAGCCCCCCCGGAACAGGAGGAGAGACCCAGTACTTC. This gives the protein CASSPPGTGGETQYF.